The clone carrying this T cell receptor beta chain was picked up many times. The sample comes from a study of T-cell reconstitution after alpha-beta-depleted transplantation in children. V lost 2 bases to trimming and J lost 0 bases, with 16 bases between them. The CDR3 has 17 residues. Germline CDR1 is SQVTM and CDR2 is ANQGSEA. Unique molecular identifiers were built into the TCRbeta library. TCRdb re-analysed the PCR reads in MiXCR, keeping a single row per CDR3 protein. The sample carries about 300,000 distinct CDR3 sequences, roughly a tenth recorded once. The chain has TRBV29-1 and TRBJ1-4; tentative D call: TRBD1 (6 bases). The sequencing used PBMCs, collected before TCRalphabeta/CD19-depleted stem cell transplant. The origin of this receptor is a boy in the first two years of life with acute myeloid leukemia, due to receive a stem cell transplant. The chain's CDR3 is CSVELPPGEATNEKLFF. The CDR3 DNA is TGCAGCGTTGAACTCCCCCCAGGGGAGGCAACTAATGAAAAACTGTTTTTT. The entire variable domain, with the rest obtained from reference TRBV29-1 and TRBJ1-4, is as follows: SAVISQKPSRDICQRGTSLTIQCQVDSQVTMMFWYRQQPGQSLTLIATANQGSEATYESGFVIDKFPISRPNLTFSTLTVSNMSPEDSSIYLCSVELPPGEATNEKLFFGSGTQLSVL.